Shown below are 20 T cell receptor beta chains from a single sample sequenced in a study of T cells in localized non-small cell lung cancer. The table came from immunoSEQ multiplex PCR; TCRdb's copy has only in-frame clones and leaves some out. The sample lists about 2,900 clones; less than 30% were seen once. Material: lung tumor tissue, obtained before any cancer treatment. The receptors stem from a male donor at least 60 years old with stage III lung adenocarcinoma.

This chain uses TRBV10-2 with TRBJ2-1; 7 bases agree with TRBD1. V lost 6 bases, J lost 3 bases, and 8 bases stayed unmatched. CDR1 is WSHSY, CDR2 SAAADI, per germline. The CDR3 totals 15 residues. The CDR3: CASRPRQGNYNEQFF. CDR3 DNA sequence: TGCGCCAGCAGACCCAGACAGGGAAACTACAATGAGCAGTTCTTC.

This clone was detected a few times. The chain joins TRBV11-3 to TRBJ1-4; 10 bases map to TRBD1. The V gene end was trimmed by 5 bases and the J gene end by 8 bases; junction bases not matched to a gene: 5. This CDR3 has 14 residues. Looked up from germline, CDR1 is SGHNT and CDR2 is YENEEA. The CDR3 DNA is TGTGCCAGCAGCGAGACAGGGGGCTCGGAAAAACTGTTTTTT. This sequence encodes CASSETGGSEKLFF.

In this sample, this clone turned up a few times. CDR3 bases: TGTGCCAGCAGCCCGGCGGACAGGGGCGACAATGAGCAGTTCTTC. This translates into CASSPADRGDNEQFF. The chain joins TRBV11-3 to TRBJ2-1; TRBD1 matches at 9 bases. This CDR3 is 15 amino acids long. Germline V lookup: CDR1 SGHNT, CDR2 YENEEA. Trimming removed 5 bases from V and 5 bases from J; junction bases left unmatched: 7.

As DNA, the CDR3 is TGCAGCGGCCAAGACAGGAAGAACACTGAAGCTTTCTTT. It codes for CSGQDRKNTEAFF. The V call is TRBV29-1, the J call TRBJ1-1; the D gene is possibly TRBD1 (6 bases). This CDR3 comprises 13 residues. CDR1 is SQVTM, CDR2 ANQGSEA, per germline. V was shortened by 7 bases and J by 1 base, with 13 bases between the two germline ends. The full variable domain, completed using reference TRBV29-1 and TRBJ1-1, is SAVISQKPSRDICQRGTSLTIQCQVDSQVTMMFWYRQQPGQSLTLIATANQGSEATYESGFVIDKFPISRPNLTFSTLTVSNMSPEDSSIYLCSGQDRKNTEAFFGQGTRLTVV.

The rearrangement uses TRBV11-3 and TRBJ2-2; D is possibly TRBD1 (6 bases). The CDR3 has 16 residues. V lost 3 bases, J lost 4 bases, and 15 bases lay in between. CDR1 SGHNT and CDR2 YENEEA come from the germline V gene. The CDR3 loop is CASSLSMGAGTGELFF. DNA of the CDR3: TGTGCCAGCAGCTTGTCCATGGGGGCCGGCACCGGGGAGCTGTTTTTT.

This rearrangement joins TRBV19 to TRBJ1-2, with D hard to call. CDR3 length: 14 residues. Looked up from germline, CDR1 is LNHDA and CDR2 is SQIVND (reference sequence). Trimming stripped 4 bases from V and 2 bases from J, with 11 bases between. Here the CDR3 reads CASSTDGKNYGYTF. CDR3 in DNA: TGTGCCAGTAGTACTGACGGGAAGAACTATGGCTACACCTTC.

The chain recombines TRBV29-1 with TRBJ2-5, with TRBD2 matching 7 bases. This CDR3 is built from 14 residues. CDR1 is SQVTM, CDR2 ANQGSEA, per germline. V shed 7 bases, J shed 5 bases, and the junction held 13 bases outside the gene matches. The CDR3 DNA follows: TGCAGCGCCGCGGGTCCTGCAGCGGGGGAGACCCAGTACTTC. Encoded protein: CSAAGPAAGETQYF.

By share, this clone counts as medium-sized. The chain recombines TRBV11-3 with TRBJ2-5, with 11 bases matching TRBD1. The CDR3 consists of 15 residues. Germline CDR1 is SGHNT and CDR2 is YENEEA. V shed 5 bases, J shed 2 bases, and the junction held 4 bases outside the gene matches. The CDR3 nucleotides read TGTGCCAGCAGCGAGGACAGGGGGCGACAAGAGACCCAGTACTTC. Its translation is CASSEDRGRQETQYF.

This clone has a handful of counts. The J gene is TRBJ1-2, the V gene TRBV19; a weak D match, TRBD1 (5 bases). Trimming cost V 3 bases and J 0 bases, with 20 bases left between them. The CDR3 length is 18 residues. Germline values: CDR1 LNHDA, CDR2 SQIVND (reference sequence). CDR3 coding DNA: TGTGCCAGTAGTATCCTGGGACTTCGCTTAGCGACTAACTATGGCTACACCTTC. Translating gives CASSILGLRLATNYGYTF.

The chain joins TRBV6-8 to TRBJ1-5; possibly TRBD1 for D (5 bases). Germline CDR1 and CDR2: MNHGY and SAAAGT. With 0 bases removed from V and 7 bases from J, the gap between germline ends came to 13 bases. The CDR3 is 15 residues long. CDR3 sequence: CASSYSGLKHQPQHF. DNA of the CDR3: TGTGCCAGCAGTTACTCGGGGCTCAAGCACCAGCCCCAGCATTTT.

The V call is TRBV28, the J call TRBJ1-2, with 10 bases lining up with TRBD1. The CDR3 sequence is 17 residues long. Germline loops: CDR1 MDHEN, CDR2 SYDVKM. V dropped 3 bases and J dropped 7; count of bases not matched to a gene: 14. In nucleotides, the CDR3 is TGTGCCAGCAGTTTCCCCGGCTCGACAGGGGGCAAACTTGGCTACACCTTC. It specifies CASSFPGSTGGKLGYTF.

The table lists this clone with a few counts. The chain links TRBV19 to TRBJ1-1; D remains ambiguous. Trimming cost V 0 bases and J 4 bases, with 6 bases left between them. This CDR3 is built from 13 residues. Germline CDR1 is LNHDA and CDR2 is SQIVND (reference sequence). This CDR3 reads CASSIDGPTEAFF. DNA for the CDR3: TGTGCCAGTAGTATAGACGGACCCACTGAAGCTTTCTTT.

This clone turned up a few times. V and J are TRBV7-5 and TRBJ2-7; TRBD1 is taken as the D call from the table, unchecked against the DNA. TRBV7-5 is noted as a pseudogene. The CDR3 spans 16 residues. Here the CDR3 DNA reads TGTGCCAGCAGCCCGGGACGGACAGGGAATCCCTACGAGCAGTACTTC. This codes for CASSPGRTGNPYEQYF.

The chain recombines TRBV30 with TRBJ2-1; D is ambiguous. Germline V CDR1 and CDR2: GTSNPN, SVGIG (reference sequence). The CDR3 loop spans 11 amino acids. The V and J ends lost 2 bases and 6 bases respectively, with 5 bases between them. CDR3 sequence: CAWSPRNEQFF. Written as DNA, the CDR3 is TGTGCCTGGAGTCCGCGCAATGAGCAGTTCTTC.

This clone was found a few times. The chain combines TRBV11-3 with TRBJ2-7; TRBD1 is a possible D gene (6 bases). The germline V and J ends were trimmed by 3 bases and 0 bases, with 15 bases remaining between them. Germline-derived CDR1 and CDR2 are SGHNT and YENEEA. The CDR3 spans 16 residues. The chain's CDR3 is CASSFLTGLSSYEQYF. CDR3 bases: TGTGCCAGCAGCTTTCTCACAGGGCTTAGCTCCTACGAGCAGTACTTC.

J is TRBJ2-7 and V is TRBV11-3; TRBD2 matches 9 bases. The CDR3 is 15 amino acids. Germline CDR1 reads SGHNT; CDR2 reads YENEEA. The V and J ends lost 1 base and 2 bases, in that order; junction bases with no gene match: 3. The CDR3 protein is CASSLVAGGAYEQYF. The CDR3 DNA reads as TGTGCCAGCAGCTTAGTGGCGGGGGGGGCCTACGAGCAGTACTTC.

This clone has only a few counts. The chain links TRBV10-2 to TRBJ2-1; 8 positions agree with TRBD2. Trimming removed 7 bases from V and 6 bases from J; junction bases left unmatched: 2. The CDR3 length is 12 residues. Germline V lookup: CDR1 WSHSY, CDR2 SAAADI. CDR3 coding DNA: TGCGCCAGCACCCTAGCGGGCAATGAGCAGTTCTTC. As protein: CASTLAGNEQFF.

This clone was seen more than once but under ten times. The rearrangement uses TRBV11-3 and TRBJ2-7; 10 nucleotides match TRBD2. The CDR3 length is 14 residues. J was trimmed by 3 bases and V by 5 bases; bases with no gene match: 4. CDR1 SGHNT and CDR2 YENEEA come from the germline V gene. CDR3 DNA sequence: TGTGCCAGCAGCCAACGACTAGCGGGCTACGAGCAGTACTTC. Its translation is CASSQRLAGYEQYF.

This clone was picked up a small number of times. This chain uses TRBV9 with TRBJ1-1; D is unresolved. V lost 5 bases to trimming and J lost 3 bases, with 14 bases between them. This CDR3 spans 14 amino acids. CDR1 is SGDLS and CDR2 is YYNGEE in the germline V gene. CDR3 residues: CASSEGVDYTEAFF. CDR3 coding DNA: TGTGCCAGCAGTGAGGGAGTTGACTACACTGAAGCTTTCTTT.

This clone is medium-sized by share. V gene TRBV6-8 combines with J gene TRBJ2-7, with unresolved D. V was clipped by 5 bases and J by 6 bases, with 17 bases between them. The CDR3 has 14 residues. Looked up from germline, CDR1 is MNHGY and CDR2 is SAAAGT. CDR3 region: CASSPSPSVGEQYF. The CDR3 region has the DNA TGTGCCAGCAGTCCTTCCCCCAGCGTCGGCGAGCAGTACTTC.